The 18 T cell receptor beta chains listed next were all sequenced from one sample in a study of T-cell reconstitution after alpha-beta-depleted transplantation in children. Preparing the TCRbeta library involved the use of unique molecular identifiers. A single record per CDR3 protein comes from TCRdb applying MiXCR to the PCR reads. The repertoire holds about 230,000 distinct CDR3 sequences, with about a tenth as singletons. This sample comprised PBMCs, obtained before TCRalphabeta/CD19-depleted stem cell transplant. These receptors originate from a child in the first two years of life with acute myeloid leukemia, due to receive a stem cell transplant.

This clonotype has only a few counts. The chain couples TRBV7-3 to TRBJ2-2; 7 bases match TRBD1. V was pared by 0 bases and J by 6 bases, with 7 bases of the junction left unmatched. This CDR3 is built from 16 residues. CDR1 SGHTA and CDR2 FQGTGA come from the germline V gene. The CDR3, as DNA: TGTGCCAGCAGCTTAACAACAGGGGCGGATTCCGGGGAGCTGTTTTTT. Its protein product is CASSLTTGADSGELFF.

This clonotype was detected ten times or more. This chain connects TRBV5-1 to TRBJ1-1; no clear D gene. The CDR3 spans 13 residues. V was pared by 0 bases and J by 3 bases, with 6 bases between. Germline V CDR1 and CDR2: SGHRS, YFSETQ. This CDR3 is CASSLDQDTEAFF. As DNA, the CDR3 is TGCGCCAGCAGCTTGGACCAGGACACTGAAGCTTTCTTT. The complete variable domain, with remaining parts taken from reference TRBV5-1 and TRBJ1-1, reads KAGVTQTPRYLIKTRGQQVTLSCSPISGHRSVSWYQQTPGQGLQFLFEYFSETQRNKGNFPGRFSGRQFSNSRSEMNVSTLELGDSALYLCASSLDQDTEAFFGQGTRLTVV.

This clonotype was seen a handful of times. The rearrangement joins TRBV3-1 to TRBJ2-2, with 14 bases that match TRBD2. Germline CDR1 LGHDT, CDR2 YNNKEL (reference sequence). This CDR3 comprises 16 residues. The ends lost 4 bases at V and 5 bases at J; junction bases unmatched: 3. The CDR3 DNA follows: TGTGCCAGCAGCCGACTAGCGGGAGGGCAGACCGGGGAGCTGTTTTTT. Protein sequence: CASSRLAGGQTGELFF.

This clonotype has just a few counts. This sequence joins TRBV27 and TRBJ2-1; the D gene is possibly TRBD2 (6 bases). V was trimmed by 7 bases and J by 8 bases, leaving 12 bases between them. The germline V gene has CDR1 MNHEY and CDR2 SMNVEV (reference sequence). This CDR3 spans 12 amino acids. CDR3 sequence (DNA): TGTGCCAGCACCGACCGACTAGATGAGCAGTTCTTC. Translating it yields CASTDRLDEQFF.

This clonotype has at least ten counts. The chain recombines TRBV29-1 with TRBJ2-1, with 8 nucleotides matching TRBD2. Germline V gene lookup returns CDR1 SQVTM and CDR2 ANQGSEA. The CDR3 has 18 amino acids. Germline trimming cut 5 bases from V and 0 bases from J; bases unmatched to any gene: 15. The CDR3 sequence is CSVRFTLHGGVSYNEQFF. In DNA, the CDR3 is TGCAGCGTTCGGTTTACCCTCCACGGGGGGGTCTCCTACAATGAGCAGTTCTTC.

This clonotype was observed many times. The chain couples TRBV28 to TRBJ1-1; no definite D call. Germline values: CDR1 MDHEN, CDR2 SYDVKM. Between the trimmed V and J ends, which lost 2 bases and 7 bases, there was a span of 8 bases. This CDR3 is built from 12 residues. CDR3 coding DNA: TGTGCCAGCAGTTTAACGGCTGTTGAAGCTTTCTTT. This sequence encodes CASSLTAVEAFF.

The rearrangement uses TRBV9 and TRBJ1-2, with 7 bases lining up with TRBD1. In germline, CDR1 is SGDLS, CDR2 YYNGEE. V shed 0 bases, J shed 8 bases, and the junction held 13 bases outside the gene matches. The CDR3 spans 16 residues. The CDR3 nucleotides read TGTGCCAGCAGCGTAGACCCCGGGACAGTTGCAGAAGGCTACACCTTC. Translation: CASSVDPGTVAEGYTF.

In this sample, this clonotype turned up many times. The chain recombines TRBV5-5 with TRBJ1-1; 9 nucleotides align to TRBD1. CDR1 SGHKS and CDR2 YYEKEE come from the germline V gene (reference sequence). The CDR3 sequence is 13 residues long. V gave up 4 bases and J gave up 6 bases; unmatched junction bases: 4. The CDR3 is CASSRQGGAEAFF. The CDR3 DNA is TGTGCCAGCAGCCGACAGGGGGGAGCTGAAGCTTTCTTT.

The chain joins TRBV18 to TRBJ2-7; no reliable D call. The CDR3 has 14 residues. V dropped 0 bases and J dropped 5 bases, with 11 bases sitting between them. CDR1 and CDR2 from the germline V gene are KGHSH and LQKENI. CDR3 residues: CASSPPSGINEQYF. Written as DNA, the CDR3 is TGTGCCAGCTCACCACCGTCTGGCATCAACGAGCAGTACTTC.

The sample holds many counts of this clonotype. This chain links TRBV4-3 with TRBJ2-1, with 8 positions matching TRBD2. After removal of 0 bases from V and 9 bases from J, the junction contained 7 bases not matched to a gene. CDR1 LGHNA and CDR2 YSLEER come from the germline V gene. CDR3 size: 15 residues. The chain's CDR3 is CASSQEPGTRVEQFF. CDR3 nucleotide sequence: TGCGCCAGCAGCCAAGAACCCGGGACTAGGGTTGAGCAGTTCTTC.

This clonotype came up many times. J is TRBJ2-1 and V is TRBV5-1, with 7 bases identical to TRBD1. This CDR3 spans 19 amino acids. The junction had 17 bases not matched to a gene; V was cut back by 5 bases and J by 0 bases. CDR1 SGHRS and CDR2 YFSETQ come from the germline V gene. CDR3 DNA sequence: TGCGCCAGCAGGGTTGGACAGGCCGTTTTCGTTAGCTCCTACAATGAGCAGTTCTTC. Translating it yields CASRVGQAVFVSSYNEQFF.

The rearrangement uses TRBV2 and TRBJ2-6; no reliable D call. Germline V lookup: CDR1 SNHLY, CDR2 FYNNEI. This CDR3 has 15 residues. V lost 6 bases to trimming and J lost 0 bases, with 9 bases between them. The CDR3 DNA sequence: TGTGCCAGCAGGGCAGAGAGCTCTGGGGCCAACGTCCTGACTTTC. Translation gives CASRAESSGANVLTF.

This clonotype was counted a few times. Here the CDR3 reads CARSSRGELAKNIQYF. The CDR3, as DNA: TGCGCCAGATCGTCCAGGGGCGAGCTAGCCAAAAACATTCAGTACTTC. This sequence joins TRBV10-1 and TRBJ2-4, with D perhaps TRBD1 (6 bases). The CDR3 is 16 residues long. Trimming took off 9 bases at V and 0 bases at J, with 18 bases between the two ends. Germline lookup yields CDR1 WNHNN and CDR2 SYGVQD (reference sequence).

This clonotype was found many times. J is TRBJ2-3 and V is TRBV6-2 or TRBV6-3; 12 bases match TRBD2. The CDR3 loop spans 17 amino acids. The V gene's germline CDR1 is MNHEY and CDR2 SVGEGT. Losses at the gene ends were 2 bases for V and 8 bases for J; bases not matched to a gene: 11. The CDR3 loop is CASSYPRLAGADSTQYF. The CDR3 DNA follows: TGTGCCAGCAGTTACCCCCGACTAGCGGGAGCGGACTCTACGCAGTATTTT.

This clonotype was observed many times. The chain uses TRBV29-1 and TRBJ2-2, with TRBD1 matching 7 bases. Germline V gene sequence: CDR1 SQVTM, CDR2 ANQGSEA. Losses at the gene ends were 0 bases for V and 7 bases for J; bases not matched to a gene: 5. The CDR3 has 14 residues. This CDR3 is CSVEDDRVVGELFF. The CDR3 region has the DNA TGCAGCGTTGAAGATGACAGGGTCGTCGGGGAGCTGTTTTTT.

This clonotype was seen repeatedly, ten times or more. The CDR3 loop is CASSQGTYEQYF. The CDR3 DNA reads as TGTGCCAGCAGTCAGGGAACCTACGAGCAGTACTTC. The V call is TRBV28, the J call TRBJ2-7; maybe TRBD1 (5 bases). V dropped 5 bases and J dropped 2 bases, with 7 bases sitting between them. The germline gives CDR1 MDHEN, CDR2 SYDVKM. The CDR3 has 12 amino acids.

This clonotype was recorded at least ten times. The V and J genes are TRBV18 and TRBJ1-1; possible D gene TRBD1, 5 bases. The V gene lost 4 bases and the J gene lost 1 base, with 10 bases spanning the gap. There are 14 residues in the CDR3. Germline values: CDR1 KGHSH, CDR2 LQKENI. Here the CDR3 DNA reads TGTGCCAGCTCACTATCAGGGACGAACACTGAAGCTTTCTTT. This codes for CASSLSGTNTEAFF.

This clonotype was recorded many times. J is TRBJ2-5 and V is TRBV3-1; no reliable D call. Trimming pared 5 bases from V and 1 base from J, leaving 11 bases between. The CDR3 covers 14 residues. Germline V gene sequence: CDR1 LGHDT, CDR2 YNNKEL (reference sequence). The CDR3 loop reads CASSTYGRQETQYF. The CDR3 DNA is TGTGCCAGCAGCACCTATGGCCGCCAAGAGACCCAGTACTTC.